Listed here is a single TCR beta chain. What antigen it recognizes has not been identified. No base-level quality is on record; no much larger clone is a single base apart. The donors were healthy, HIV-negative adults who had no recently reported acute infections or vaccinations. Every donor was a Caucasian adult living in Nashville, Tennessee, USA. CD4+ T cells were enriched through magnetic negative selection, after which naive cells were positively selected on CD45RA and the remaining negative fraction served as the memory subset. Blood was obtained by leukapheresis, after which PBMCs were separated by Ficoll-Histopaque density gradient centrifugation and cryopreserved in liquid nitrogen vapor phase. Analytical flow cytometry was used to check the purity and quantity of every magnetically sorted T cell population. Each sorted fraction had its genomic DNA isolated and then quantified by UV absorbance on a Nanodrop 2000c.

The sample belongs to a study of shared clonotypes between healthy human individuals (TCRdb year 2020). Regarding the complete study: Three men and a couple of women, aged 18 to 49 years, made up the cohort. Libraries were prepared and TCR repertoires were sequenced by different laboratories using diverse techniques, in order to increase sequencing depth and limit assay-specific biases. For each donor, CD4 naive and CD4 memory were each given three plates, CD8 naive was given two plates, and CD8 memory was given one plate. To estimate repertoire size and how much clonotypes are shared between individuals, the study performed deep sequencing of blood TCR repertoires from about 5 healthy adults. Per donor, leukapheresis produced somewhere between about 0.94 and 9 billion PBMCs. Broader findings and caveats from the paper: Sharing across a handful of donors was observed for approximately 5% of naive CD4, about 3.2% of naive CD8, 2.3% of memory CD4, and about 0.38% of memory CD8 clonotypes. The genetic and exposure-history diversity represented was limited by the small number of donors. Pairwise subsampling led to the expectation that sequencing depth would affect the degree of clonotype sharing among donors. Incomplete sequencing was indicated by rarefaction of sorted-subset datasets, despite the large sequencing depth. Clonotypes shared by all four sorted-subset donors showed higher generation probabilities than non-shared clonotypes. Sampling was restricted to blood, and TCR repertoires in tissues likely differ from the TCR repertoires found in blood. Larger estimated clonotype richness was generally found for naive subsets than for memory subsets.

Using the deep immunoSEQ assay, multiplex PCR amplified TCR CDR3 regions from genomic DNA. For each cell subset, the extracted genomic DNA was distributed evenly across all wells of several immunoSEQ 96-well plates, and each plate served as one replicate. For sorted subsets, 200 to 250 ng of genomic DNA, equivalent to 25,000 to 35,000 T cell genomes, went into each replicate PCR. The purified libraries were quantified using a Qubit 3.0 fluorometer, sized with a Bioanalyzer 2100, and then quantified again using the KAPA Library Quantification kit. Every immunoSEQ 96-well plate was sequenced on a separate single-read 150-cycle Illumina NextSeq 550 flow cell. The study's own analysis went as follows. Because the immunoSEQ output included only junctional sequences and no quality scores, the filtering could not be the same as the filtering used for full-length reads. To assign V/J genes and CDR3, sequences were annotated against IMGT germline references using PyIR, a Python wrapper for IgBLAST v1.9. Reads with weak V/J assignments (E-value above 1e-6), missing CDR3, stop codons, out-of-frame junctions, or ambiguous translated residues were removed. A V3J clonotype was defined by an identical inferred V gene, J gene, and CDR3 amino acid sequence. The percentage overlap between two repertoires was calculated by dividing the number of shared unique clonotypes by the size of the smaller repertoire. Richness of each repertoire was evaluated using RTK rarefaction, the Chao1 estimator, and Recon v2.1 estimates of unobserved clonotypes. For all TCRbeta clonotypes obtained by the gDNA method from four donors, generation probabilities were computed with OLGA. TCRdb mirrors the immuneACCESS table, restricted to in-frame sequences. Some clones are absent from its copies; in checked studies, under half trace to an unresolved V gene, and the reason for the others is unknown. V, J and clone size derive from that table, while D and trimming were established from the DNA sequence. For this sample the table gives some 1 million clones, of which approximately 70% were detected only once. The ten largest clones add up to nearly 1.5% of the sample.

V is reduced by 4 bases and J by 2 bases, leaving a spacing of 17 bases between them. CDR3 length: 16 amino acids, cysteine to phenylalanine. Only the CDR3 part of the read is kept: 48 bases, read in frame from the first base. The germline V gene gives CDR1 as SGHAT and CDR2 as FQNNGV. Source material: memory CD4+ T cells sorted from blood. Taken with the paper, the label for cell subset or site translates to: CD45RA-negative fraction. This receptor chain uses TRBV11-2 and TRBJ2-5; TRBD1 could be the D gene, as 6 bases match. This clonotype was obtained from a man aged 18 to 30 in good health. The CDR3 region has the sequence CASSSLRDKKQETQYF. The sequenced DNA is TGTGCCAGCAGCTCACTCCGGGACAAAAAGCAAGAGACCCAGTACTTC.